The present T cell receptor beta chain was sequenced within a study of blood T cell repertoires in COVID-19 (dated by TCRdb to the early 2020s). Context from the whole study: Samples covering the acute and convalescent phases of COVID-19 were provided by collaborators in the United States, Italy and Spain. The prospective study material was composed of cDNA or gDNA derived from T cells, B-cell-depleted T cells, or PBMCs. Nearly every sample came with metadata listing a de-identified subject ID, COVID-19 status, age in years and sex. Where available, HLA class I and class II types were obtained from metadata supplied by the sample provider rather than from assay-based typing. Deeply sampled blood TCRbeta repertoires from subjects exposed to, actively infected with, or recovered from COVID-19 were included in the dataset. Samples were obtained from the ongoing ImmuneRACE study (first 160 participants) and from some 1,200 subjects provided by 6 global collaborators. The repertoires were made available in a free public database intended to serve as a resource for research on the immune response to SARS-CoV-2. Findings and caveats that apply to the study as a whole: Clinical and demographic metadata were provided uncurated, with the amount varying by source and participant.

Measured from the cysteine to the phenylalanine, the CDR3 is 13 residues long. Left in the record is the CDR3 DNA by itself, 39 bases read in frame from the first base. V was cut back by 3 bases and J by 1 base, leaving a gap of 5 bases between them. TCRbeta CDR3 regions were amplified from genomic DNA by means of the immunoSEQ Assay, a bias-controlled multiplex PCR. Per the original workflow: Within the assay, amplification of reference gene primers was used to estimate how many nucleated cells each sample contained. Sequence reads were collapsed and filtered to measure the absolute abundance of every unique TCRbeta CDR3 rearrangement. Productive Simpson clonality was computed per sample as the square root of Simpson's diversity index over productive rearrangements. Imported from immuneACCESS, the table was reduced by TCRdb to in-frame sequences with V and J called. These copies leave out some clones; in studies compared against another copy, an unresolved V gene accounts for under half, and the cause of the remainder is not known. That table furnishes V, J and clone size, whereas the DNA furnished D and trimming. Recorded for this sample are more than 110,000 clones; under 85% of them occurred a single time. 5% to 7.5% of the sample is taken by the ten largest.

With respect to this clone: Its recognized antigen is unknown. Base quality data are lacking; no much larger clone is found one base away. In the same sample, other DNA sequences code for this CDR3.

Each collaborating institution followed its own protocols to collect whole blood in K2EDTA tubes. Collaborator samples were shipped for TCRbeta analysis as frozen whole blood, isolated PBMCs, or DNA extracted from either sample type. The clonotype comes from a human donor in a cohort sampled during active COVID-19. In this chain, TRBV12-3 or TRBV12-4 is recombined with TRBJ2-3; the D gene remains uncertain. The material sequenced was peripheral blood. The sequence in DNA is TGTGCCAGCAGTTTGCCAGGCACAGATACGCAGTATTTT. Its amino acids are CASSLPGTDTQYF.